The sequence of this T cell receptor (beta chain) was determined in a study of cytomegalovirus exposure and HLA in healthy donors. This CDR3 has 14 residues. Germline values: CDR1 MNHNY, CDR2 SVGAGI (reference sequence). The PCR contained 60 Vbeta and 13 Jbeta primers. Repertoires were generated with immunoSEQ multiplex PCR, while TCRdb's copy carries only in-frame clones and drops some. Here the sample spans 150,000 to 200,000 clones, 70% to 90% being singletons. This chain connects TRBV6-6 to TRBJ2-5; TRBD1 aligns across 11 bases. The J call is in doubt because the DNA end fits TRBJ2-7 better. This receptor was identified in a woman aged 18-35 years in good health and CMV-seronegative. Source material: PBMCs. CDR3 bases: TGTGCCAGCACTATAGGACAGGGGGCGCGCGAGCAGTACTTC. Its protein product is CASTIGQGAREQYF.